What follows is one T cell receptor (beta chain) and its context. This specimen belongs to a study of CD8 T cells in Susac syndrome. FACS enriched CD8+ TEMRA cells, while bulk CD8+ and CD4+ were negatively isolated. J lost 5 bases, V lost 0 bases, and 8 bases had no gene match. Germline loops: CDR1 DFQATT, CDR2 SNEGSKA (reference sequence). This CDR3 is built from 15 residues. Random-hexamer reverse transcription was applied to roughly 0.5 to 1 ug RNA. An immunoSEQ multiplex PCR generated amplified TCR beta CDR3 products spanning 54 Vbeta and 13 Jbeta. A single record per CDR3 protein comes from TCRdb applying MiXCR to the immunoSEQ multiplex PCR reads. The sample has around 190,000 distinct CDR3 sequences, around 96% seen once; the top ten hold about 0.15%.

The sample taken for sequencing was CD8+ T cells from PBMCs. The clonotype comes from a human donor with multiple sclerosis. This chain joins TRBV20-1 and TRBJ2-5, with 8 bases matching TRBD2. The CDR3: CSARDPSGRGETQYF. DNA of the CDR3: TGCAGTGCTAGAGATCCGAGCGGGAGAGGGGAGACCCAGTACTTC.